A single sample is the source of the 8 T cell receptor beta chains below, sequenced in a study of Graves' ophthalmopathy and Graves' hyperthyroidism. Scientists amplified the TCR beta CDR3 regions from RNA transcripts. The first round was an RT-PCR with HTBI primers, and the second round was a multiplex PCR. TCRdb re-derived calls from the multiplex PCR reads in MiXCR, one entry per CDR3 protein. Of about 1.1 million distinct CDR3 sequences in the sample, roughly two fifths are singletons; the top ten hold 8.5% to 14%. Sequencing input: peripheral blood or thyroid tissue (not recorded which). These receptors originate from an adult man with Graves' hyperthyroidism.

This chain links TRBV12-3 or TRBV12-4 with TRBJ1-4; D gene unclear. V gave up 2 bases and J gave up 2 bases, with 21 bases separating them. This CDR3 has 19 residues. This chain's CDR3 is CASSLSPDGLAPTNEKLFF. The CDR3 DNA follows: TGTGCCAGCAGTTTATCCCCCGACGGACTAGCTCCCACTAATGAAAAACTGTTTTTT.

This clonotype was observed many times. The genes are TRBV14 and TRBJ2-7, with TRBD2 matching 8 bases. Germline CDR1 is SGHDN and CDR2 is FVKESK. CDR3 length: 15 residues. The J segment lost 5 bases and the V segment lost 4 bases, leaving 10 bases of the junction unmatched. DNA for the CDR3: TGTGCCAGCAGCCCACTCGGAGCGGGAGCACACGAGCAGTACTTC. Translated: CASSPLGAGAHEQYF.

The chain combines TRBV19 with TRBJ2-2; TRBD2 is a possible D gene (6 bases). Germline V gene lookup returns CDR1 LNHDA and CDR2 SQIVND (reference sequence). Trimming cost V 5 bases and J 1 base, with 17 bases left between them. The CDR3 covers 17 residues. The CDR3 is CASSAPGTVRNTGELFF. Written as DNA, the CDR3 is TGTGCCAGTAGTGCCCCAGGGACTGTTCGGAACACCGGGGAGCTGTTTTTT.

The chain joins TRBV6-4 to TRBJ1-4; no clear D gene. The CDR3 runs to 13 residues. Germline V gene sequence: CDR1 MRHNA, CDR2 SNTAGT. V was pared by 4 bases and J by 5 bases, with 8 bases between. The chain's CDR3 is CASSVQPNEKLFF. The CDR3 nucleotides are TGTGCCAGCAGTGTCCAACCCAATGAAAAACTGTTTTTT.

Note on this clonotype: The junction does not match germline at one end; this may be a read error. This chain connects TRBV19 to TRBJ1-1; D not resolved. The CDR3 extends over 12 amino acids. The germline gives CDR1 LNHDA, CDR2 SQIVND (reference sequence). The CDR3 protein is CVSSLGNTEAFF. The CDR3 region has the DNA TGTGTCAGTAGTCTAGGAAACACTGAAGCTTTCTTT.

This clonotype was found many times. V usage is TRBV20-1 and J usage is TRBJ2-7; TRBD2 matches 9 bases. Germline CDR1 is DFQATT and CDR2 is SNEGSKA (reference sequence). CDR3 size: 13 residues. V gave up 6 bases and J gave up 4 bases; unmatched junction bases: 7. The CDR3 loop is CSAKTSGAYEQYF. The CDR3 nucleotides are TGCAGTGCCAAGACTAGCGGAGCTTACGAGCAGTACTTC.

This clonotype occurred many times. The rearrangement joins TRBV5-5 to TRBJ1-1; the D gene is possibly TRBD1 (5 bases). V was pared by 4 bases and J by 3 bases, with 13 bases between. CDR3 length equals 14 residues. Per germline, CDR1 SGHKS and CDR2 YYEKEE (reference sequence). CDR3 bases: TGTGCCAGCAGCCCTAAGGGGCTTGACACTGAAGCTTTCTTT. Translation: CASSPKGLDTEAFF.

This clonotype was found many times. The chain is built from TRBV11-2 and TRBJ1-5; D possibly corresponds to TRBD1 (6 bases). CDR1 SGHAT and CDR2 FQNNGV come from the germline V gene. This CDR3 has 16 amino acids. Trimming stripped 5 bases from V and 4 bases from J, with 18 bases between. The CDR3 reads CASSRLPGDTNQPQHF. CDR3 DNA sequence: TGTGCCAGCAGCCGTCTCCCCGGGGACACTAATCAGCCCCAGCATTTT.